This TCR beta chain was captured in a study of cytomegalovirus exposure and HLA in healthy donors. Turning to the study itself: Around 77 million unique TCRs from HLA-typed donors made up an early data release. Findings and limits, study-wide: In an earlier analysis, in 620 or so donors, most V segments appeared productive either ~87% or ~30% of the time. A later analysis reportedly found fewer N-insertions in an Asian-associated ancestry cluster than the approximately 700-donor mean.

Primers for the PCR totalled 60 Vbeta and 13 Jbeta. Measured with immunoSEQ multiplex PCR; TCRdb has only the in-frame clones, and not every one. The sample lists 100,000 to 150,000 clones, about 80% occurring once. With respect to this clone: Its antigen remains unidentified.

The germline CDR1 and CDR2 sequences are SNHLY and FYNNEI. The CDR3 is 16 residues long. Unmatched junction bases numbered 10, after V lost 4 bases and J lost 9 bases. The sample consisted of PBMCs. The chain is built from TRBV2 and TRBJ1-6; 9 bases are a match to TRBD1. The sequence was obtained from a man aged 25 to 40 in good health and CMV-seropositive. CDR3 residues: CASSGPKDRGRSPLHF. DNA of the CDR3: TGTGCCAGCAGTGGCCCGAAGGACAGGGGCCGTTCACCCCTCCACTTT.